These 16 T cell receptor beta chains originate from one sample sequenced in a study of shared clonotypes between healthy human individuals. Only in-frame clones appear in the TCRdb table, and some are missing; sequencing was by immunoSEQ multiplex PCR. This sample carries just over 2,000,000 clones, roughly 94% of them seen once, and the ten largest clones take about 0.13%. Source material: naive CD4+ T cells sorted from blood. Regarding subset: CD45RA+ positively selected. Every receptor here comes from a man aged 18-30 years in good health.

The chain employs TRBV5-1 and TRBJ2-2, with unresolved D. Germline V gene data show CDR1 as SGHRS and CDR2 as YFSETQ. This CDR3 has 12 residues. V was shortened by 2 bases and J by 6 bases, with 5 bases between the two germline ends. CDR3 in DNA: TGCGCCAGCAGCTTTCCGGCCGGGGAGCTGTTTTTT. Translating it yields CASSFPAGELFF.

V is TRBV11-2 and J is TRBJ1-2; D is unclear. CDR1 is SGHAT, CDR2 FQNNGV, per germline. This CDR3 region has 15 residues. Between the trimmed V and J ends, which lost 1 base and 0 bases, there was a span of 9 bases. The CDR3 DNA reads as TGTGCCAGCAGCTTAGTGCCCGGGTCTAACTATGGCTACACCTTC. Its protein product is CASSLVPGSNYGYTF. Using reference TRBV11-2 and TRBJ1-2 for the parts outside the CDR3, the full variable domain is EAGVAQSPRYKIIEKRQSVAFWCNPISGHATLYWYQQILGQGPKLLIQFQNNGVVDDSQLPKDRFSAERLKGVDSTLKIQPAKLEDSAVYLCASSLVPGSNYGYTFGSGTRLTVV.

The rearrangement joins TRBV27 to TRBJ1-4; D is perhaps TRBD1 (5 bases). This CDR3 region has 16 residues. Germline-derived CDR1 and CDR2 are MNHEY and SMNVEV (reference sequence). Trimming took off 0 bases at V and 8 bases at J, with 16 bases between the two ends. CDR3 in DNA: TGTGCCAGCAGTTTATCGGGGCCGCCGGGTGGGGAAAAACTGTTTTTT. As protein: CASSLSGPPGGEKLFF. Together with reference TRBV27 and TRBJ1-4, the CDR3 gives the full variable domain: EAQVTQNPRYLITVTGKKLTVTCSQNMNHEYMSWYRQDPGLGLRQIYYSMNVEVTDKGDVPEGYKVSRKEKRNFPLILESPSPNQTSLYFCASSLSGPPGGEKLFFGSGTQLSVL.

V usage is TRBV11-2 and J usage is TRBJ1-4, with a weak D call TRBD1 (5 bases). The CDR3 covers 14 residues. Germline V CDR1 and CDR2: SGHAT, FQNNGV. V was cut by 1 base and J by 5 bases, with 8 bases left in between. In nucleotides, the CDR3 is TGTGCCAGCAGCTTAGGACAGACAAATGAAAAACTGTTTTTT. This translates into CASSLGQTNEKLFF.

The chain is built from TRBV4-1 and TRBJ2-4, with 15 bases aligning to TRBD2. Germline V gene sequence: CDR1 MGHRA, CDR2 YSYEKL. The CDR3 spans 21 residues. J lost 3 bases, V lost 4 bases, and 16 bases had no gene match. CDR3 in amino acids: CASSPNNPGLAGGQGKNIQYF. The CDR3 DNA is TGCGCCAGCAGCCCAAATAATCCGGGACTAGCGGGAGGCCAGGGCAAAAACATTCAGTACTTC.

Regarding this clone: Possible read error: a much larger clone is one base away. This chain links TRBV6-6 with TRBJ1-2; 8 bases fit TRBD1. The CDR3 consists of 14 residues. CDR1 and CDR2 from the germline V gene are MNHNY and SVGAGI (reference sequence). This CDR3 is CASSPGQENCGYTF. The CDR3 DNA reads TGTGCCAGCAGTCCGGGACAGGAGAACTGTGGCTACACCTTC.

The chain couples TRBV6-1 to TRBJ2-3; D is unclear. Germline loops: CDR1 MNHNS, CDR2 SASEGT. The ends were cut back, 10 bases at V and 10 bases at J, with 15 bases in the middle. The CDR3 covers 11 residues. CDR3 DNA sequence: TGTGCCACCGTAGGCCCCAAGGCGCAGTATTTT. This translates into CATVGPKAQYF.

In the case of this clone: A clone one base away is much larger, so this may be a read error. This sample includes further DNA sequences coding for the same CDR3. V is TRBV18 and J is TRBJ2-7, with a possible D match to TRBD1 (6 bases). Trimming cost V 5 bases and J 7 bases, with 15 bases left between them. The CDR3 length is 13 residues. Germline V gene lookup returns CDR1 KGHSH and CDR2 LQKENI. The CDR3, as DNA: TGTGCCAGCTCAGCCCGCAGGGGATATGAGCAGTACTTC. Protein: CASSARRGYEQYF.

Only one count was recorded for this clone. It is unclear where the CDR3 begins or ends on the DNA, so no DNA is shown, and the CDR3 is as TCRdb lists it. The chain recombines TRBV9 with TRBJ1-2. Germline V gene sequence: CDR1 SGDLS, CDR2 YYNGEE. The CDR3 contains 15 residues when both ends are counted. The CDR3 here is CASSVWERADGGYTF.

This clone was detected once. Other DNA sequences of this sample code for an identical CDR3. The V call is TRBV5-1, the J call TRBJ2-3; D gene unclear. Trimming left V 0 bases short and J 0 bases short, with 8 bases between. This CDR3 spans 15 amino acids. CDR1 and CDR2 from the germline V gene are SGHRS and YFSETQ. The CDR3 here is CASSLDTPSTDTQYF. CDR3 coding DNA: TGCGCCAGCAGCTTGGATACTCCTAGCACAGATACGCAGTATTTT.

The chain uses TRBV5-6 and TRBJ2-4, with 7 bases that match TRBD2. The CDR3 runs 15 residues. Losses at the gene ends were 4 bases for V and 8 bases for J; bases not matched to a gene: 12. Germline assignment: CDR1 SGHDT and CDR2 YYEEEE. The CDR3, as DNA: TGTGCCAGCAGCCCCGGACGGACTAGTGCGGACATTCAGTACTTC. It translates to CASSPGRTSADIQYF. The whole variable domain, filled in from reference TRBV5-6 and TRBJ2-4, reads DAGVTQSPTHLIKTRGQQVTLRCSPKSGHDTVSWYQQALGQGPQFIFQYYEEEERQRGNFPDRFSGHQFPNYSSELNVNALLLGDSALYLCASSPGRTSADIQYFGAGTRLSVL.

The chain uses TRBV15 and TRBJ1-2; 11 bases are shared with TRBD1. There are 15 residues in the CDR3. After removal of 5 bases from V and 4 bases from J, the junction contained 6 bases not matched to a gene. Germline V gene lookup returns CDR1 LNHNV and CDR2 YYDKDF (reference sequence). The CDR3 sequence: CATSPRDRGTYGYTF. The CDR3 DNA is TGTGCCACCAGCCCTCGGGACAGGGGGACCTATGGCTACACCTTC.

The gene calls are TRBV15 and TRBJ1-5; D unresolved. CDR1 LNHNV and CDR2 YYDKDF come from the germline V gene (reference sequence). The CDR3 covers 15 residues. V lost 4 bases and J 4 bases, leaving 14 bases between the germline ends. CDR3 bases: TGTGCCACCAGCAAGGGTTTAATGATAAATCAGCCCCAGCATTTT. This sequence encodes CATSKGLMINQPQHF.

The chain joins TRBV29-1 to TRBJ1-4; the D is unclear. Germline V lookup: CDR1 SQVTM, CDR2 ANQGSEA. CDR3 length: 13 residues. V was clipped by 2 bases and J by 4 bases, with 8 bases between them. This chain's CDR3 is CSVESDVNEKLFF. In nucleotides, the CDR3 is TGCAGCGTTGAAAGCGACGTTAATGAAAAACTGTTTTTT.

A word on this clone: Within the sample, other DNA sequences also encode this same CDR3. The chain joins TRBV5-6 to TRBJ2-7; 7 bases agree with TRBD2. Germline CDR1 and CDR2: SGHDT and YYEEEE. Unmatched junction bases numbered 5, after V lost 2 bases and J lost 6 bases. The CDR3 sequence is 13 residues long. CDR3 sequence: CASSLGSGREQYF. The DNA of the CDR3 is TGTGCCAGCAGCTTAGGTAGCGGGCGCGAGCAGTACTTC.

The chain combines TRBV28 with TRBJ1-2, with 7 bases matching TRBD1. This CDR3 region has 17 residues. V gave up 2 bases and J gave up 1 base; unmatched junction bases: 10. Germline lookup yields CDR1 MDHEN and CDR2 SYDVKM. CDR3 loop: CASSLVLGRGVNYGYTF. The CDR3 nucleotides read TGTGCCAGCAGTTTAGTTCTCGGCAGGGGGGTTAACTATGGCTACACCTTC.